The next 17 T cell receptor beta chains were all read from a single sample in a study of response to subunit inactivated influenza vaccine. From the RT-PCR reads, TCRdb called clonotypes with MiXCR, one entry per CDR3 protein. The repertoire holds about 520,000 distinct CDR3 sequences, with around 25% as singletons. This specimen consisted of CD4+ T cells sorted from PBMCs, obtained approximately 5 days after vaccination. The receptors derive from a man in his fifties or sixties who received an inactivated influenza vaccine.

The chain uses TRBV4-3 and TRBJ2-2, with TRBD2 identical over 11 bases. Germline CDR1 is LGHNA and CDR2 is YSLEER. The CDR3 runs to 16 residues. The V segment lost 0 bases and the J segment 4 bases; nucleotides outside the gene matches: 1. The CDR3 spells CASSQEGLAVTGELFF. The CDR3 coding sequence is TGCGCCAGCAGCCAAGAGGGACTAGCGGTCACCGGGGAGCTGTTTTTT.

This sequence joins TRBV5-1 and TRBJ1-5; TRBD1 aligns across 7 bases. V was clipped by 4 bases and J by 7 bases; unmatched bases: 5. Per germline, CDR1 SGHRS and CDR2 YFSETQ. The CDR3 is 13 residues long. The CDR3 region is CASSDRAGQPQHF. CDR3 coding DNA: TGCGCCAGCAGCGACAGGGCTGGGCAGCCCCAGCATTTT.

This chain joins TRBV5-1 and TRBJ2-3; 13 bases line up with TRBD2. Germline CDR1 reads SGHRS; CDR2 reads YFSETQ. The V gene end was trimmed by 0 bases and the J gene end by 1 base; junction bases not matched to a gene: 5. The CDR3 loop spans 18 amino acids. Written as DNA, the CDR3 is TGCGCCAGCAGCTTGGGGACTAGCGGGAGATCCGGCACAGATACGCAGTATTTT. Protein sequence: CASSLGTSGRSGTDTQYF.

In this sample, this clonotype turned up a few times. The rearrangement joins TRBV7-9 to TRBJ2-3, with TRBD2 matching over 12 bases. Germline loops: CDR1 SEHNR, CDR2 FQNEAQ (reference sequence). V shed 5 bases, J shed 7 bases, and the junction held 13 bases outside the gene matches. This CDR3 comprises 17 residues. The CDR3 region has the DNA TGTGCCAGCAGCCCTCCTGGACTAGCGGGGCGGTTTAATACGCAGTATTTT. Amino acid sequence: CASSPPGLAGRFNTQYF.

This clonotype was observed a handful of times. This chain uses TRBV24-1 with TRBJ2-5, with a weak D call TRBD1 (5 bases). V was cut by 4 bases and J by 0 bases, with 11 bases left in between. CDR1 is KGHDR, CDR2 SFDVKD, per germline. CDR3 length: 15 amino acids. CDR3 in DNA: TGTGCCACCAGTGAATCGACAGCTAACCAAGAGACCCAGTACTTC. Translating it yields CATSESTANQETQYF.

The sample holds many counts of this clonotype. The gene calls are TRBV6-6 and TRBJ2-7; 8 bases are shared with TRBD1. The CDR3 loop spans 11 amino acids. J lost 8 bases, V lost 5 bases, and 2 bases had no gene match. CDR1 is MNHNY and CDR2 is SVGAGI in the germline V gene (reference sequence). The DNA for the CDR3 is TGTGCCAGCAGTGACAGGGGAAAGCAGTACTTC. Amino acid sequence: CASSDRGKQYF.

The chain has TRBV3-1 and TRBJ1-4; no clear D. The V and J ends lost 1 base and 8 bases respectively, with 8 bases between them. Germline CDR1 is LGHDT and CDR2 is YNNKEL (reference sequence). The CDR3 totals 13 residues. The DNA of the CDR3 is TGTGCCAGCAGCCAAGGATGGAAGGAAAAACTGTTTTTT. It is translated as CASSQGWKEKLFF.

This clonotype has more than one count but fewer than ten. V and J are TRBV4-2 and TRBJ1-2; D is unclear. V dropped 0 bases and J dropped 0 bases, with 8 bases sitting between them. The CDR3 has 15 residues. Germline V CDR1 and CDR2: LGHNA, YNFKEQ. This CDR3 reads CASSQEGQSNYGYTF. The DNA of the CDR3 is TGTGCCAGCAGCCAAGAAGGCCAGTCTAACTATGGCTACACCTTC.

The chain employs TRBV7-8 and TRBJ2-7; 7 bases align to TRBD1. Losses at the gene ends were 1 base for V and 4 bases for J; bases not matched to a gene: 7. The CDR3 runs to 15 residues. Germline assignment: CDR1 SGHVS and CDR2 FQNEAQ. The CDR3: CASSLVLQGVYEQYF. CDR3 coding DNA: TGTGCCAGCAGCTTAGTTCTCCAGGGGGTATACGAGCAGTACTTC.

The chain combines TRBV5-1 with TRBJ2-2; weak D call: TRBD2 (5 bases). CDR1 and CDR2 from the germline V gene are SGHRS and YFSETQ. CDR3 length equals 14 residues. V lost 3 bases and J 0 bases, leaving 6 bases between the germline ends. Written as DNA, the CDR3 is TGCGCCAGCAGCTACGGGACGAACACCGGGGAGCTGTTTTTT. Residues: CASSYGTNTGELFF.

This clonotype was seen a few times. The rearrangement joins TRBV20-1 to TRBJ2-1; 11 positions match TRBD2. Looked up from germline, CDR1 is DFQATT and CDR2 is SNEGSKA (reference sequence). This CDR3 is built from 14 residues. The trim removed 7 bases at V and 2 bases at J, leaving 4 bases unmatched. The CDR3: CSVPTSGAYNEQFF. The CDR3 bases are TGCAGTGTCCCGACTAGCGGGGCCTACAATGAGCAGTTCTTC.

This clonotype was recorded a few times. This chain connects TRBV12-3 or TRBV12-4 to TRBJ1-5; maybe TRBD1 (6 bases). V was shortened by 5 bases and J by 6 bases, with 14 bases between the two germline ends. The CDR3 has 14 amino acids. CDR3 in DNA: TGTGCCAGCAGTAAAGCCACAGGGAGTCAGCCCCAGCATTTT. It yields the protein CASSKATGSQPQHF.

The chain joins TRBV6-2 or TRBV6-3 to TRBJ2-3; D not resolved. Per germline, CDR1 MNHEY and CDR2 SVGEGT. CDR3 length: 12 residues. V shed 2 bases and J shed 6 bases, with 6 bases lying between them. CDR3 coding DNA: TGTGCCAGCAGTTACGCACTGGATACGCAGTATTTT. This codes for CASSYALDTQYF.

The chain employs TRBV7-9 and TRBJ2-7; D remains ambiguous. The CDR3 extends over 14 amino acids. The germline V gene encodes CDR1 SEHNR and CDR2 FQNEAQ (reference sequence). V was pared by 0 bases and J by 4 bases, with 10 bases between. The CDR3 reads CASSLAHQPYEQYF. CDR3 coding DNA: TGTGCCAGCAGCTTAGCCCATCAGCCGTACGAGCAGTACTTC.

The chain combines TRBV4-1 with TRBJ1-2, with 7 bases aligning to TRBD1. Germline V gene sequence: CDR1 MGHRA, CDR2 YSYEKL. The CDR3 runs to 15 residues. Unmatched junction bases numbered 6, after V lost 0 bases and J lost 5 bases. The CDR3 reads CASSQEPDRRYGYTF. The CDR3 DNA reads as TGCGCCAGCAGCCAAGAACCGGACAGGAGATATGGCTACACCTTC.

This sequence joins TRBV30 and TRBJ1-1; a possible D gene is TRBD1 (6 bases). The CDR3 is 14 residues long. CDR1 is GTSNPN, CDR2 SVGIG, per germline (reference sequence). The V end lost 4 bases, the J end lost 4 bases, and 16 bases lay between the germline ends. Here the CDR3 DNA reads TGTGCCTGGACTCTACAGGGTGTTGTCACTGAAGCTTTCTTT. This translates into CAWTLQGVVTEAFF.

This chain uses TRBV19 with TRBJ1-1, with D unclear. CDR1 is LNHDA, CDR2 SQIVND, per germline (reference sequence). Trimming took 3 bases from V and 8 from J, leaving 16 bases between them. This CDR3 spans 14 amino acids. CDR3: CASSIGYWEVEAFF. The CDR3 nucleotides are TGTGCCAGTAGTATTGGGTACTGGGAGGTCGAAGCTTTCTTT.